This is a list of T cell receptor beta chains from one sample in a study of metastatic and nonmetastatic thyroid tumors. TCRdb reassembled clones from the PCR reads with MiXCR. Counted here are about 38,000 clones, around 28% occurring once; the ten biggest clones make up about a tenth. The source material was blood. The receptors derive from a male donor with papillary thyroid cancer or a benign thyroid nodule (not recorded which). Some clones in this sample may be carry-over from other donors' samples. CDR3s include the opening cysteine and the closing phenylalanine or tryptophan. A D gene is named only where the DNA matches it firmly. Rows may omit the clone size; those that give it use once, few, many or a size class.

DNA: TGTGCCAGCAGTTCGACAAGGGGGGTCTTTAAAGCTTTCTTT; CDR3: CASSSTRGVFKAFF; D: NA; V: TRBV12-3/TRBV12-4; size: many; J: TRBJ1-1
DNA: TGCGCCAGCAGCCCGACCGGGACAACTTACGAGCAGTACTTC; CDR3: CASSPTGTTYEQYF; D: NA; V: TRBV5-1; size: NA; J: TRBJ2-7
DNA: TGTGCCAGCAGTTTAAGAGGTCAGGGGCTGTTTAGGGAGTACTTC; CDR3: CASSLRGQGLFREYF; D: NA; V: TRBV28; size: many; J: TRBJ2-7
DNA: TGTGCCAGCAGCTCCTTATGGGGGGACCAAGAGACCCAGTACTTC; CDR3: CASSSLWGDQETQYF; D: NA; V: TRBV11-2; size: many; J: TRBJ2-5
DNA: TGTGCCAGCAGTAGGGACAGGGGGCCGAACACTGAAGCTTTCTTT; CDR3: CASSRDRGPNTEAFF; D: TRBD1; V: TRBV28; size: few; J: TRBJ1-1
DNA: TGTGCCAGCAGTCAGGGGAGCGGGGGAAGCAATGAGCAGTTCTTC; CDR3: CASSQGSGGSNEQFF; D: TRBD2; V: TRBV27; size: few; J: TRBJ2-1
DNA: TGTGCCTGGATGAGGGGCAGGGGTTACGAGCAGTACTTC; CDR3: CAWMRGRGYEQYF; D: NA; V: TRBV30; size: NA; J: TRBJ2-7
DNA: TGTGCCAGCAGACTCGGACAGGGGAATCAGCCCCAGCATTTT; CDR3: CASRLGQGNQPQHF; D: TRBD1; V: TRBV3-1; size: many; J: TRBJ1-5
DNA: TGTGCCAGGGACACTCAGAAAGCTTTCTTT; CDR3: CARDTQKAFF; D: NA; V: TRBV11-3; size: once; J: TRBJ1-1
DNA: TGTGCCTCCGCCGACGGGCCGAACACCGGGGAGCTGTTTTTT; CDR3: CASADGPNTGELFF; D: NA; V: TRBV3-1; size: NA; J: TRBJ2-2
DNA: TGTGCCAGCTCACCCGGACAGGGAGAGGGCTACACCTTC; CDR3: CASSPGQGEGYTF; D: TRBD1; V: TRBV18; size: NA; J: TRBJ1-2
DNA: TGTGCCAGCAGTGAATTCGCAGGGAGCTCTGGGGCCAACGTCCTGACTTTC; CDR3: CASSEFAGSSGANVLTF; D: NA; V: TRBV6-1; size: few; J: TRBJ2-6
DNA: TGTGCCACCAGCATTAGCACAGATACGCAGTATTTT; CDR3: CATSISTDTQYF; D: NA; V: TRBV15; size: few; J: TRBJ2-3
DNA: TGCAGTGCTTGGGGGGTAGGGCGGGACTCCTACAATGAGCAGTTCTTC; CDR3: CSAWGVGRDSYNEQFF; D: NA; V: TRBV20-1; size: few; J: TRBJ2-1
DNA: TGTGCCAGTAGTATAAAGATCGCCCACACTGAAGCTTTCTTT; CDR3: CASSIKIAHTEAFF; D: NA; V: TRBV19; size: many; J: TRBJ1-1
DNA: TGTGCCAGCAGCTTCGGACAGGTTGGAGAGCAGTACTTC; CDR3: CASSFGQVGEQYF; D: TRBD1; V: TRBV11-1; size: NA; J: TRBJ2-7
DNA: TGTGCCAGCAGTTACGGGGGACACCACTACAATGAGCAGTTCTTC; CDR3: CASSYGGHHYNEQFF; D: NA; V: TRBV6-5; size: NA; J: TRBJ2-1
DNA: TGCAGTGCTAGAAGGACAGATACGCAGTATTTT; CDR3: CSARRTDTQYF; D: NA; V: TRBV20-1; size: NA; J: TRBJ2-3
DNA: TGTGCCAGCAGTTCCAGGGATGTCTACGAGCAGTACTTC; CDR3: CASSSRDVYEQYF; D: NA; V: TRBV6-1; size: medium-sized; J: TRBJ2-7
DNA: TGTGCCAGCAGTTTCAGGGGGCGGTGGACTGAAGCTTTCTTT; CDR3: CASSFRGRWTEAFF; D: TRBD1; V: TRBV6-2/TRBV6-3; size: many; J: TRBJ1-1
DNA: TGCAGTGCCACTAGCGGGTCCACAGATACGCAGTATTTT; CDR3: CSATSGSTDTQYF; D: TRBD2; V: TRBV20-1; size: NA; J: TRBJ2-3
DNA: TGCAGTGCTAGAGAGGCAGCTAACTATGGCTACACCTTC; CDR3: CSAREAANYGYTF; D: NA; V: TRBV20-1; size: NA; J: TRBJ1-2
DNA: TGTGCCAGCAAGAGGGGGCGCGGCACTGAAGCTTTCTTT; CDR3: CASKRGRGTEAFF; D: TRBD1; V: TRBV6-1; size: many; J: TRBJ1-1
DNA: TGTGCCAGCAGTCCACAGGGGTCTGGCTACACCTTC; CDR3: CASSPQGSGYTF; D: TRBD1; V: TRBV7-8; size: NA; J: TRBJ1-2